This TCR beta chain was sequenced for a study of cytomegalovirus exposure and HLA in healthy donors (dated by TCRdb to about 2017). Broadly, across the study: In an earlier analysis of 450 to 750 of the donors, approximately 300 Gb of sequence data and 90 million to 130 million unique TCR beta sequences from 180 million or so T cells were reported. Approximately 300 gigabases of sequencing data and roughly 90 million unique TCR sequences were included in an early release covering around 650 HLA-typed donors. Every discovery cohort repertoire had been produced on one sequencing platform. Typing coverage differed by locus: A, B, C, DRB1 and DQB1 were typed in roughly 620-630 donors, DQA1 in around 500, DPA1 in around 610, and DPB1 in 472. Genome-wide SNP genotypes for about three fifths of the roughly 670 donors were used in a later genetic analysis, which treated that subset as a discovery cohort. The study combined high-throughput TCR immunosequencing, statistical association of individual TCRs with disease status, and machine learning to predict cytomegalovirus infection status. HLA typing covered class I and class II loci at four-digit resolution. Rather than drawing on any new phenotypic data, the later analysis identified candidate immune exposures from TCR beta sequences and the way those sequences occurred across donors. Of the approximately 400 genotyped donors, 75% to 85% were placed in the genetic ancestry cluster associated with self-reported Caucasian donors. Besides the first cohort of roughly 640 subjects, a separate validation cohort made up of roughly 120 different subjects was used. Using immunosequencing, the study profiled T cell repertoires from about 620 subjects and related those repertoires to cytomegalovirus serostatus. Alongside the repertoire data, information on donor age, sex, ethnicity and CMV serostatus was compiled. A later analysis re-analyzed previously published TCR beta repertoires from 666 donors and added high-resolution HLA genotyping to study TCR occurrence patterns. An earlier analysis of approximately 630 of the donors applied high-throughput TCR beta sequencing to assess whether each TCR beta V gene segment acted as functional or pseudogenic. The study was designed to test whether signatures of past pathogen exposure could be identified by cataloging public T cell receptors. On average, approximately 250,000 unique TCR beta nucleotide sequences were sequenced per donor among 398 genotyped donors of the cohort, with roughly 18% of those sequences being non-productive. Roughly five DR-DQ haplotypes were treated as single units for association and clustering because of strong linkage in the cohort. The full study reports these points: In a later genetic analysis, fewer N-insertions in productive TCRs were reported among donors in an Asian-associated ancestry cluster than the approximately 670-donor mean. Because some donors lacked HLA typing at each locus, the association tests relied only on the typed subset. In a later analysis, around 15,000 TCR beta sequences were associated with specific HLA alleles at a false discovery rate of 0.05. A later analysis found that most CMV-associated TCR beta chains appeared HLA-restricted, with HLA associations seemingly driven largely by CMV exposure. V-gene and J-gene trimming of TCR beta chains was associated with a missense DCLRE1C variant in a later genetic analysis, and the association was replicated in an independent cohort. In a later analysis, several top co-occurrence clusters were reported to appear linked to parvovirus B19, influenza, CMV and Epstein-Barr virus. In an earlier analysis of approximately 600 of the donors, most TCR beta V segments were observed in productive rearrangements about 87% or about 30% of the time, broadly matching IMGT annotations. Sequencing depth was assumed to be roughly uniform across donors in the presence/absence analyses, though that assumption may not hold. The cohort was sequenced for TCR beta chains only, and without alpha or paired-chain data the features that could be detected were limited. The earlier analysis of 587 of the donors excluded roughly 17 rarely observed V segments, including chromosome 9 orphons, because counts were too low. Cytomegalovirus status was reported to be diagnosed by the classifier with high specificity and sensitivity in both the original and validation cohorts. A further reported finding was that TCR beta sequences accurately predicted the HLA-A and HLA-B alleles for most subjects in the first cohort. Most TCR sequences were observed very rarely across donors, whereas some public TCRs were present in many individuals. Some IMGT-functional V segments, including TRBV6-2 and TRBV6-3, could not be told apart with the 87-base-pair reads, so those segments were excluded. A cluster of highly shared sequence variants was judged likely to be a technical artifact of the sequencing pipeline. Correlated functional status among segregating V segments might reflect linkage disequilibrium, but an unknown experimental factor could not be ruled out. The authors suggested that the approach could potentially be generalized to other disease states and immunological phenotypes. In a later analysis, TCR association rates were found to vary across HLA loci, with the most associated TCRs seen for DRB1 alleles and the fewest for HLA-C alleles. Three of the identified cytomegalovirus-associated TCR beta chains were confirmed in vitro to be specific for cytomegalovirus antigens. In a later analysis, HLA-associated TCR beta chains showed more clonal expansion and lower generation probabilities than non-associated chains that were equally common. In the study, around 160 TCR beta chains were listed as associated with cytomegalovirus. Strong co-occurrence of HLA alleles, especially DR and DQ, made assigning TCR associations to individual alleles difficult. The only immune exposure information available for the cohort was CMV serostatus.

CDR1 and CDR2 were assigned from the germline V gene as SGHDT and YYEEEE. V is pared back by 2 bases and J by 2 bases, with 9 bases lying between the germline termini. Its CDR3 holds 14 amino acids, cysteine through phenylalanine. CDR3 DNA is the only sequence kept; it has 42 bases, read in frame from the first base. Library preparation used the immunoSEQ multiplex PCR assay. For the multiplex PCR, a mixture combining 60 forward primers for TCR Vbeta segments and 13 reverse primers for TCR Jbeta segments was used. The CDR3 region of rearranged TCR beta genes was amplified from genomic DNA by a multiplex PCR assay. On the Illumina HiSeq System, the amplified TCR beta libraries were sequenced as 87-base-pair reads. Per the original workflow: Across the 700 or so repertoires, a later analysis counted about 81 million unique TCR beta chains, around 11 million of which were shared by at least two donors. A nearest-neighbor algorithm error-corrected the raw reads and collapsed the reads into unique sequences, merging closely related sequences to remove PCR and sequencing errors. V, D and J gene segments were assigned by aligning CDR3 sequences to IMGT reference sequences. Each retained sequence needed at least a six-nucleotide match to both a V gene segment and a J gene segment. A rearrangement counted as productive if the CDR3 had no stop codons and remained in frame with V and J, and every other rearrangement counted as non-productive. Following IMGT convention, CDR3 was defined as the stretch from the second conserved V-encoded cysteine up to the conserved J-encoded phenylalanine. The earlier analysis of 500 to 600 of the donors excluded sequences that lacked an unambiguous match to a single V gene segment. An earlier analysis of fewer than 650 of the donors classified V segments as functional when productive rearrangements were above 56.7% and as segregating when the standard deviation between donors was above 5%. A statistical classification framework was built for diagnosing cytomegalovirus status from the catalog of TCR beta chain sequences. In a later analysis, TCR nucleotide sequences were compared against IMGT/GENE-DB human TR gene sequences so that V and J genes could be assigned. Using the TCRdist pipeline, a later analysis assigned CDR3 sequences along with most-parsimonious VDJ recombination scenarios. In a later analysis, each TCR beta chain was defined by its CDR3 amino acid sequence together with its V-gene family, and reads without a unique V-gene family were excluded. A later analysis removed 592 highly shared, low-generation-probability nucleotide sequences to deal with suspected cross-contamination and a sequencing artifact. In a later analysis, a clonal expansion index was calculated for each public chain from normalized within-repertoire ranks of inferred template counts. Generation probabilities in a later analysis came from a VDJ recombination model fitted to out-of-frame rearrangements, and those results were checked against IGoR. In a later analysis, TCR-TCR, TCR-HLA and TCR-CMV co-occurrence was scored with hypergeometric tests, and a repertoire-size bias correction was applied to TCR pairs. In a later analysis, false discovery rates were estimated by permuting HLA or CMV assignments 20 times. In a later analysis, co-occurring TCRs were grouped using DBSCAN, and TCRdist sequence similarity was added for clustering within HLA-allele-positive subsets. Repertoires with fewer than 30,000 or more than 120,000 public chains were left out of co-occurrence clustering, as were about five repertoires with anomalous nucleotide sharing. The source is immuneACCESS, and TCRdb retained only in-frame sequences with V and J called. Part of the clones is not carried over; for the studies checked, unresolved V genes explain less than half of this, and the remainder is unexplained. The D gene and trimming were derived from the DNA, and the V and J assignments and clone size from that table. Counted in this sample were about 87,000 clones; 70% to 80% of them appeared once. The ten most abundant clones make up 20% to 25% of the sample.

Comments on this clone: Its antigen is not yet known. Base qualities are not at hand, and no much larger clone is one base apart.

In total, 666 healthy bone marrow donors made up the cohort. All cohort members were sampled while nominally healthy, although unrecorded immune exposures were likely present. The donor was CMV seropositive and belonged to the group of over 250 seropositive cohort members. A peripheral blood sample was provided by each donor, and peripheral blood mononuclear cells were used for TCR beta sequencing. The Qiagen DNeasy Blood Extraction Kit was used to extract genomic DNA from the blood cell samples. The specimen sequenced was PBMCs. The V and J segments used are TRBV5-6 and TRBJ2-3, with the D gene not confidently named. The sequence was obtained from a man aged 30 to 45 in good health and CMV-seropositive. The nucleotide sequence is TGTGCCAGCAGCTTCGGTAGATTCACAGATACGCAGTATTTT. It is translated as CASSFGRFTDTQYF. The variable domain in full, with residues beyond the CDR3 obtained from the reference TRBV5-6 and TRBJ2-3 genes, is DAGVTQSPTHLIKTRGQQVTLRCSPKSGHDTVSWYQQALGQGPQFIFQYYEEEERQRGNFPDRFSGHQFPNYSSELNVNALLLGDSALYLCASSFGRFTDTQYFGPGTRLTVL.